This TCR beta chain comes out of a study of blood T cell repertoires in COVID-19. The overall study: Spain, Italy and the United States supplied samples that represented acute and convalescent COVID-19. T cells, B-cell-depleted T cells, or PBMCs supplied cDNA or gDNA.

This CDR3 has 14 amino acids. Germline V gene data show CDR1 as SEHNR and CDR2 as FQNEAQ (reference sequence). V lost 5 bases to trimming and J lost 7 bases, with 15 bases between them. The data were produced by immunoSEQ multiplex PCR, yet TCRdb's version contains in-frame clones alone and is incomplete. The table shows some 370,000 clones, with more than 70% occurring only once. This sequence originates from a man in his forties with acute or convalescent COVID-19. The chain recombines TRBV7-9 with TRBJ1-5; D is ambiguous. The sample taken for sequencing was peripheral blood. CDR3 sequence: CASSPYWEGQPQHF. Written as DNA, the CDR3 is TGTGCCAGCAGCCCTTACTGGGAGGGACAGCCCCAGCATTTT.